This T cell receptor beta chain derives from a study of blood T cell repertoires in COVID-19. The protocol was immunoSEQ multiplex PCR, while the TCRdb copy is restricted to in-frame clones and leaves out a portion. The table lists some 200,000 clones, about four fifths of them singletons, with 9% to 15% in the top ten. The CDR3 extends over 15 amino acids. The ends were cut back, 0 bases at V and 7 bases at J, with 15 bases in the middle. Germline CDR1 and CDR2: LGHNA and YNFKEQ. The chain recombines TRBV4-2 with TRBJ1-1, with D perhaps matching TRBD1 (5 bases). Material: peripheral blood. The source of this sequence is an elderly woman with COVID-19, enrolled during active disease. The CDR3 coding sequence is TGTGCCAGCAGCCAAGAACGTCGATGGCAGGGTGAAGCTTTCTTT. Translated: CASSQERRWQGEAFF.